This TCR beta chain was sequenced during a study of OX40 agonist ivuxolimab in advanced cancers. The assay was immunoSEQ multiplex PCR, and TCRdb's table has in-frame clones only and misses some. The sample includes about 70,000 clones, around 84% seen only once; the top ten take 6.7%. Source: CD4+ or CD8+ T cells sorted from blood, taken in a trial of the OX40 agonist ivuxolimab. This clonotype originated in an adult with an advanced solid tumor such as melanoma, head and neck, liver or kidney cancer.

CDR3 nucleotides: TGTGCCAGCAGCTTATCAGGGCCCACCTACGAGCAGTACTTC. Translating it yields CASSLSGPTYEQYF. The chain recombines TRBV7-2 with TRBJ2-7; D might be TRBD1 (5 bases). Per the germline V gene, CDR1 is SGHTA and CDR2 is FQGNSA. V lost 2 bases and J lost 2, with 10 bases in between. There are 14 residues in the CDR3.